The sequence of this T cell receptor (beta chain) was determined in a study of vaccination effects on CD4 cells after COVID-19. Some clones are missing from TCRdb's copy, which holds only in-frame ones; the method was immunoSEQ multiplex PCR. Altogether fewer than 40,000 clones are present, 82% being singletons, with the ten largest covering less than 2%. CDR3 length: 15 amino acids. V gave up 0 bases and J gave up 4 bases; unmatched junction bases: 8. Per germline, CDR1 GTSNPN and CDR2 SVGIG (reference sequence). Study results and caveats: Convalescent patients were scarce, and early post-infection timepoints were absent. Late in the post-vaccination period, infection-induced and vaccine-induced clones underwent marked clonal contraction.

Antigen-specific CD4+ T cell clonotypes were called by their expansion after viral peptide-pool culture in ViraFEST. Isolation of CD4+ T cells took place after about 10 days of culture. Of the BNT162b2 and mRNA-1273 vaccines, participants received two doses of one or the other. Nucleocapsid antibody tests were negative, and the vaccine recipients had no prior SARS-CoV-2 infection. Half the medium was replaced with IL-2 medium on days 3 and 7. This clone was counted only a few times. Its cognate antigen is unknown. The receptor was isolated from a human donor who received a COVID-19 vaccine. Some clones in this sample may be carry-over from other donors' samples. This specimen consisted of CD4+ T cells from PBMCs cultured with HCoV-NL63 spike peptides, obtained after COVID-19 vaccination. V usage is TRBV30 and J usage is TRBJ1-1, with 7 bases fitting TRBD1. The chain's CDR3 is CAWSVETGPGTEAFF. The CDR3 nucleotides are TGTGCCTGGAGTGTTGAGACAGGGCCAGGCACTGAAGCTTTCTTT.